The source of this TCR beta chain is a study of blood T cells in healthy people across ages (dated by TCRdb to the mid-2010s). In the study overall: In model experiments, roughly one uniquely barcoded TCR beta cDNA molecule per two T cells was captured by template switching. The study measured age-related changes in TCR beta repertoire diversity using deep sequencing normalized with unique cDNA molecular identifiers. The donors were split into four age groups: young (average 16 years), middle-aged (roughly 39), aged (about 56) and long-lived (approximately 89). To avoid experimental bias, donors of different ages were distributed randomly across sequencing lanes. Two additional independent replicas of 1 million unique cDNA reads from the same blood draw were analyzed for two donors (one aged 18 to 30 and one aged 80 or older).

Reading from cysteine to phenylalanine, the CDR3 counts 15 amino acids. The read is trimmed to its CDR3 DNA, 45 bases read in frame from base 1. Per the germline V gene (reference sequence), LNHDA is the CDR1 and SQIVND is the CDR2. Relative to germline, V is 3 bases shorter and J is 4 bases shorter, with 14 bases between their ends. Regarding this clonotype: The specificity of this receptor is unknown. Per-base qualities were not stored, and no clone one base away is much larger.

The 39 donors, aged about 6 to 95 years, were systemically healthy Caucasian individuals from Russia. Each donor gave ten milliliters of peripheral blood, drawn into EDTA-treated Vacutainer tubes. PBMCs were isolated by Ficoll-Paque density-gradient centrifugation, with at least 7 million obtained per sample. Total RNA, at least 6 micrograms per sample, was extracted from PBMCs with Trizol reagent. For every donor, an aliquot of PBMCs went through flow cytometry to measure the percentages of naive CD45RAhigh/CD27high T cells. Libraries came from 5' RACE. The reads were generated on an Illumina HiSeq 2500. The second PCR ran for about 6 to 12 cycles and used a J-beta primer mix along with a sample-barcoded 5' primer. A unique molecular identifier was introduced onto each TCR beta cDNA molecule by a template-switch 5' adaptor carrying 12 random nucleotides. At least 3 million CDR3-containing paired-end reads were obtained from each sample. All of the RNA was converted into first-strand cDNA using the Mint cDNA synthesis kit, with a TRBC-specific oligonucleotide serving as the primer. Following uracil-DNA glycosylase treatment, a first 18-cycle PCR with universal primers M1SS and BC2_uni_R was performed on all cDNA. On the study's bioinformatics: For normalization, 1 million high-quality reads, each with a distinct molecular identifier, were randomly selected from each sample. Reads sharing molecular identifiers were discarded rather than binned into consensus sequences. MiTCR, set to a Q25 quality threshold and the strictest error-elimination algorithm, was used for CDR3 identification, clonotype clustering and error correction. A nonparametric unseen species model with Euler transformation was used to estimate lower-bound total TCR beta diversity. TCRdb redid the processing of the public reads, applying fastp at Q25 and MiXCR, and retained in-frame beta chains. Records with the same CDR3 protein are collapsed into one entry carrying the most frequent genes and DNA. These V and J calls originate from TCRdb's pipeline instead of the authors' own analysis. Counted in this sample were hundreds of thousands of distinct CDR3 sequences; 22% of them appeared once. The top ten clones comprise around 21% of the sample.

Results the study describes overall, beyond this receptor: Donor CMV infection status was unknown, potentially confounding age-related changes in expanded clonotypes. Observed TCR beta diversity per million T cells fell roughly linearly with age, and a significant reduction was already apparent by age roughly 40. Because profiling used bulk unsorted PBMCs, naive and antigen-experienced compartments could not be compared conclusively. A strong correlation was found between observed TCR beta diversity and the percentage of naive T cells measured by flow cytometry. Estimates of total diversity based on one million sequenced T cells were considered lower bounds and underestimates. Compared with the aged group, more naive CD4+ T cells, fewer expanded clones and increased TCR diversity were shown by the long-lived group, suggesting age selection.

The clonotype was recovered from an older man in good health. The sample consisted of blood. This chain is built from TRBV19 and TRBJ2-3; the D gene is unclear. The DNA reads TGTGCCAGTAGTATGATGGGCTTAAGCGCAGATACGCAGTATTTT. Translation gives CASSMMGLSADTQYF.